The clone carrying this T cell receptor (beta chain) was detected ten times or more. Antigen: not known. Using unique molecular identifiers, the investigators prepared the TCRbeta library. TCRdb independently ran MiXCR on the PCR reads; one entry per CDR3 protein. The table shows around 94,000 distinct CDR3 sequences, with 7% to 8% occurring only once. This entry comes from a study of T-cell reconstitution after alpha-beta-depleted transplantation in children. Study observations and caveats: It was surviving recipient T cells and thymic progenitors that gave some patients high TCRbeta diversity at day 60. One year post-transplant, T-cell counts and diversity were largely derived from T cells produced anew. Several hundred expanded graft clones reportedly gave rise to the alpha-beta T cells present about two months after transplant.

Sequences were derived from PBMCs, sampled before TCRalphabeta/CD19-depleted stem cell transplant. The clonotype originates from a boy younger than 10 with acute lymphoblastic leukemia, due to receive a stem cell transplant.

The CDR3 bases are TGTGCCAGCAGCCAAGAAGGCACAGGGGGCACTAACTATGGCTACACCTTC. Translation gives CASSQEGTGGTNYGYTF. The rearrangement links TRBV3-1 to TRBJ1-2; 9 bases are a match to TRBD1. J gave up 0 bases and V 0 bases, and 5 bases lay outside the gene matches. Germline-derived CDR1 and CDR2 are LGHDT and YNNKEL (reference sequence). The CDR3 totals 17 residues. Variable domain in full (rest from reference TRBV3-1 and TRBJ1-2): DTAVSQTPKYLVTQMGNDKSIKCEQNLGHDTMYWYKQDSKKFLKIMFSYNNKELIINETVPNRFSPKSPDKAHLNLHINSLELGDSAVYFCASSQEGTGGTNYGYTFGSGTRLTVV.